The 16 T cell receptor beta chains below come from one sample, sequenced in a study of patients and donors after allogeneic stem cell transplantation. A single record per CDR3 protein comes from TCRdb applying MiXCR to the RT-PCR reads. The sample carries about 410,000 distinct CDR3 sequences, approximately 16% recorded once. The material sequenced was blood, either unsorted or a sorted T cell fraction (not recorded which). The receptor set was obtained from a human donor who was either an allogeneic HSCT recipient or a stem cell or donor lymphocyte infusion donor (not recorded which). It is not recorded whose cells these are; they may come from a transplant donor.

The V and J genes are TRBV24-1 and TRBJ1-4, with unresolved D. Germline V gene data show CDR1 as KGHDR and CDR2 as SFDVKD. The CDR3 length is 15 residues. V was cut by 6 bases and J by 3 bases, with 13 bases left in between. For the CDR3, the DNA is TGTGCCACCAGTCGCGGGCAGGCGCCTAATGAAAAACTGTTTTTT. This sequence encodes CATSRGQAPNEKLFF.

At least ten counts were recorded for this clonotype. The J gene is TRBJ1-2, the V gene TRBV29-1; 7 nucleotides agree with TRBD1. V gave up 7 bases and J gave up 1 base; unmatched junction bases: 9. Germline V CDR1 and CDR2: SQVTM, ANQGSEA. The CDR3 sequence is 14 residues long. CDR3 amino acids: CSAHPGTVNYGYTF. In nucleotides, the CDR3 is TGCAGCGCCCACCCCGGGACAGTTAACTATGGCTACACCTTC.

CDR3 residues: CASSQSIYEQFF. CDR3 bases: TGCGCCAGCAGCCAATCGATCTATGAGCAGTTCTTC. The gene calls are TRBV4-1 and TRBJ2-1, with D unclear. Germline V gene lookup returns CDR1 MGHRA and CDR2 YSYEKL. The ends were cut back, 2 bases at V and 8 bases at J, with 7 bases in the middle. This CDR3 spans 12 amino acids.

The rearrangement links TRBV20-1 to TRBJ2-7; 9 bases are a match to TRBD2. Germline V gene lookup returns CDR1 DFQATT and CDR2 SNEGSKA (reference sequence). This CDR3 contains 14 residues. Trimming took 2 bases from V and 2 from J; bases not matched to a gene: 4. DNA of the CDR3: TGCAGTGCTAGAATTCAGCGGGGGGCCTACGAGCAGTACTTC. This codes for CSARIQRGAYEQYF.

The chain joins TRBV7-3 to TRBJ1-1; D is perhaps TRBD1 (5 bases). The V gene lost 2 bases and the J gene lost 6 bases, with 10 bases spanning the gap. CDR1 is SGHTA, CDR2 FQGTGA, per germline. The CDR3 has 13 amino acids. This CDR3 is CASSLLGGSEAFF. Written as DNA, the CDR3 is TGTGCCAGCAGCTTATTGGGGGGTTCTGAAGCTTTCTTT.

The CDR3 nucleotides read TGTGCCAGCAGTGATCCAGCCGGGGAGCTGTTTTTT. Translated, it gives CASSDPAGELFF. The chain combines TRBV6-1 with TRBJ2-2; D gene ambiguous. The CDR3 has 12 amino acids. V was cut by 3 bases and J by 6 bases, with 5 bases left in between. Germline V gene sequence: CDR1 MNHNS, CDR2 SASEGT.

The rearrangement uses TRBV20-1 and TRBJ2-3; D is undetermined. The CDR3 spans 13 residues. Germline values: CDR1 DFQATT, CDR2 SNEGSKA (reference sequence). The V and J ends lost 4 bases and 7 bases respectively, with 15 bases between them. The CDR3 DNA sequence: TGCAGTGCTAAGGGATCGGAAACAAATACGCAGTATTTT. This codes for CSAKGSETNTQYF.

The chain joins TRBV18 to TRBJ2-5, with a possible D match to TRBD2 (6 bases). This CDR3 spans 13 amino acids. CDR1 and CDR2 from the germline V gene are KGHSH and LQKENI. The ends were cut back, 1 base at V and 7 bases at J, with 10 bases in the middle. This chain's CDR3 is CASSPQGLGTQYF. The CDR3 DNA is TGTGCCAGCTCACCACAGGGACTGGGGACCCAGTACTTC.

The chain carries TRBV20-1 and TRBJ2-4; 7 bases agree with TRBD2. The germline V gene has CDR1 DFQATT and CDR2 SNEGSKA (reference sequence). The CDR3 runs to 16 residues. V dropped 1 base and J dropped 0; count of bases not matched to a gene: 6. Here the CDR3 DNA reads TGCAGTGCTAGAGGGACTAGTGTACTAGCCAAAAACATTCAGTACTTC. It yields the protein CSARGTSVLAKNIQYF.

This clonotype showed up just a few times. V and J are TRBV7-2 and TRBJ2-4; D is uncertain. The CDR3 totals 16 residues. The ends were cut back, 1 base at V and 0 bases at J, with 10 bases in the middle. Germline assignment: CDR1 SGHTA and CDR2 FQGNSA. The CDR3 here is CASSLEIGLAKNIQYF. CDR3 bases: TGTGCCAGCAGCTTAGAGATCGGCTTAGCCAAAAACATTCAGTACTTC.

This clonotype was counted ten times or more. The rearrangement joins TRBV12-3 or TRBV12-4 to TRBJ2-1; the match to TRBD2 covers 11 bases. With 2 bases clipped from V and 7 bases from J, the junction kept 4 bases outside the gene matches. This CDR3 has 15 amino acids. The CDR3 loop is CASSLMASGGNEQFF. CDR3 in DNA: TGTGCCAGCAGTTTAATGGCTAGCGGGGGGAATGAGCAGTTCTTC.

This clonotype has only a few counts. The chain is built from TRBV5-6 and TRBJ1-1; 7 nucleotides agree with TRBD1. Germline V gene lookup returns CDR1 SGHDT and CDR2 YYEEEE. The CDR3 covers 16 residues. After removal of 4 bases from V and 1 base from J, the junction contained 10 bases not matched to a gene. CDR3 DNA sequence: TGTGCCAGCAGCGTGACAGGGAGGCTTTGGAACACTGAAGCTTTCTTT. Its translation: CASSVTGRLWNTEAFF.

The rearrangement uses TRBV6-2 or TRBV6-3 and TRBJ1-2; 8 nucleotides align to TRBD1. Germline trimming cut 6 bases from V and 3 bases from J; bases unmatched to any gene: 6. The CDR3 loop spans 14 amino acids. Germline V gene sequence: CDR1 MNHEY, CDR2 SVGEGT. Here the CDR3 reads CASSHGQGYYGYTF. In nucleotides, the CDR3 is TGTGCCAGCAGCCACGGACAGGGATACTATGGCTACACCTTC.

The table lists this clonotype with a few counts. The J gene is TRBJ2-1, the V gene TRBV15; 13 positions agree with TRBD2. V trimming: 5 bases; J trimming: 8 bases; junction bases outside the gene matches: 3. Germline V CDR1 and CDR2: LNHNV, YYDKDF (reference sequence). The CDR3 has 14 residues. CDR3 region: CATSGLAGVHEQFF. The CDR3 bases are TGTGCCACCAGCGGACTAGCGGGAGTCCATGAGCAGTTCTTC.

This clonotype was counted a few times. This rearrangement joins TRBV4-2 to TRBJ2-3; 9 positions match TRBD2. The V and J ends lost 0 bases and 6 bases, in that order; junction bases with no gene match: 10. CDR3 length: 17 amino acids. CDR1 and CDR2 from the germline V gene are LGHNA and YNFKEQ. As DNA, the CDR3 is TGTGCCAGCAGCCAAGAGCATCGCGGGGGGGCCTGGGATACGCAGTATTTT. This gives the protein CASSQEHRGGAWDTQYF.

This clonotype was counted between two and nine times. This chain joins TRBV7-9 and TRBJ1-1; 8 nucleotides line up with TRBD1. V shed 4 bases and J 0 bases; nucleotides not matched to a gene: 7. The V gene's germline CDR1 is SEHNR and CDR2 FQNEAQ (reference sequence). This CDR3 is 16 amino acids long. CDR3 in amino acids: CASSWSGGQVNTEAFF. In DNA, the CDR3 is TGTGCCAGCAGCTGGTCGGGGGGACAGGTGAACACTGAAGCTTTCTTT.